This T cell receptor beta chain was captured in a study of identical twins. The germline V gene has CDR1 MGHRA and CDR2 YSYEKL. This CDR3 region has 17 residues. V lost 1 base and J 2 bases, leaving 16 bases between the germline ends. Template switching supplied a universal primer site; unique molecular identifiers were carried on the cDNA. TCRdb analysed the 5' RACE reads with MiXCR anew, one entry per CDR3 protein. The data show approximately 630,000 distinct CDR3 sequences, 7.1% seen once. In this sample, this clonotype turned up many times. These data were also filed under a second study, of yellow fever vaccine responses in identical twins.

The V and J genes are TRBV4-1 and TRBJ2-3; D may be TRBD1 or TRBD2 (6 bases each). The source is a woman aged 18 to 35 in good health. Source material: PBMCs. CDR3 sequence: CASSQGPGARYTDTQYF. The CDR3 nucleotides are TGCGCCAGCAGCCAAGGCCCGGGGGCCCGATACACAGATACGCAGTATTTT.